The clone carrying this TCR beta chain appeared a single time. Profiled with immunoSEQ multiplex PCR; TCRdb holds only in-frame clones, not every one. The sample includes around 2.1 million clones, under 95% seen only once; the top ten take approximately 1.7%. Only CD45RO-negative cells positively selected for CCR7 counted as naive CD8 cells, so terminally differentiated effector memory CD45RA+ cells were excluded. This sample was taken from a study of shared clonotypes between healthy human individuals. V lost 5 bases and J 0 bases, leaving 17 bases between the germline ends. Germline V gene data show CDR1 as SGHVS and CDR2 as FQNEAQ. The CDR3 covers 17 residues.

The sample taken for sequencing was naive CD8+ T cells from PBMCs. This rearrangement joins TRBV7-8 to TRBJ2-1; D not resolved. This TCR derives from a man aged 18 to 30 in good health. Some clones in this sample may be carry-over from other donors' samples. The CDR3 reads CASSPILTPSSYNEQFF. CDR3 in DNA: TGTGCCAGCAGCCCTATCCTAACCCCTAGCTCCTACAATGAGCAGTTCTTC.